The sequence of this T cell receptor beta chain was determined in a study of blood T cells in healthy people across ages. The study's findings and limits: It was not known whether donors were CMV positive (a possible confounder of expanded clonotype changes). Diversity figures derived from one million T cells were judged to underestimate the true value.

Points on this clonotype: Its target is unknown.

Trimming shortened V by 2 bases and J by 0 bases, and 14 bases separated the two germline ends. CDR3 length equals 17 residues. CDR1 is LGHNA and CDR2 is YSLEER in the germline V gene. Using a J-beta primer mix together with a sample-barcoded 5' primer, a second PCR was run for roughly 7 to 11 cycles. Tagging of each cDNA molecule was performed by a template-switch adaptor with 12 random nucleotides. MiXCR, run by TCRdb on the 5' RACE reads, gives a single entry per CDR3 protein. The data contain about 1.1 million distinct CDR3 sequences, 35% to 40% of them singletons. The source is a man aged 18 to 29 in good health. The rearrangement uses TRBV4-3 and TRBJ2-1; tentative D call: TRBD2 (7 bases). Material for sequencing was blood. Here the CDR3 DNA reads TGCGCCAGCAGCCAAAAAGAGGGGGGGAGCTCCTACAATGAGCAGTTCTTC. Translating gives CASSQKEGGSSYNEQFF.